These 25 T cell receptor beta chains share one sample of origin, sequenced in a study of T-cell reconstitution after alpha-beta-depleted transplantation in children. A library of TCRbeta sequences, prepared with unique molecular identifiers, was generated. TCRdb reprocessed the PCR reads with MiXCR, giving one entry per CDR3 protein. The data contain under 250,000 distinct CDR3 sequences, approximately 15% of them singletons. The source was PBMCs, mostly from graft donor cells, collected 360 days after TCRalphabeta/CD19-depleted stem cell transplant. The receptor source for this set is a male patient aged 2 to 9 who had a stem cell transplant for acute lymphoblastic leukemia, so the T cells may come from the graft donor.

The chain is built from TRBV4-2 and TRBJ1-1; tentative D call: TRBD1 (5 bases). Germline V gene data show CDR1 as LGHNA and CDR2 as YNFKEQ. V dropped 0 bases and J dropped 1 base, with 9 bases sitting between them. The CDR3 is 15 residues long. The CDR3 bases are TGTGCCAGCAGCCAAGAAATGACAGAGAACACTGAAGCTTTCTTT. It translates to CASSQEMTENTEAFF.

The genes are TRBV29-1 and TRBJ2-1, with 7 positions matching TRBD2. Germline lookup yields CDR1 SQVTM and CDR2 ANQGSEA. Trimming at V came to 6 bases and at J to 6 bases, leaving 5 bases not matched to a gene. This CDR3 region has 12 residues. The CDR3 bases are TGCAGCGTGGGGACGGGGGGCAATGAGCAGTTCTTC. It specifies CSVGTGGNEQFF.

This clonotype has just a few counts. This rearrangement joins TRBV7-9 to TRBJ2-1, with 10 bases identical to TRBD2. The V gene end was trimmed by 11 bases and the J gene end by 9 bases; junction bases not matched to a gene: 7. The CDR3 loop spans 12 amino acids. The germline CDR1 and CDR2 sequences are SEHNR and FQNEAQ (reference sequence). The CDR3 DNA reads TGTGCCGCAGGGGCTAGCGGGGGTGAGCAGTTCTTC. This sequence encodes CAAGASGGEQFF.

This clonotype has a count of ten or more. This chain's CDR3 is CASSLKAGLSGANVLTF. The CDR3 DNA sequence: TGTGCCAGCAGCTTAAAGGCAGGACTCAGCGGGGCCAACGTCCTGACTTTC. The chain employs TRBV7-8 and TRBJ2-6; tentatively, D is TRBD2 (5 bases). With 2 bases removed from V and 4 bases from J, the gap between germline ends came to 15 bases. This CDR3 has 17 amino acids. Germline lookup yields CDR1 SGHVS and CDR2 FQNEAQ. Combining the CDR3 with reference TRBV7-8 and TRBJ2-6 gives the whole variable domain GAGVSQSPRYKVAKRGQDVALRCDPISGHVSLFWYQQALGQGPEFLTYFQNEAQLDKSGLPSDRFFAERPEGSVSTLKIQRTQQEDSAVYLCASSLKAGLSGANVLTFGAGSRLTVL.

This clonotype was detected only a few times. This chain links TRBV7-9 with TRBJ2-2, with D uncertain. The CDR3 length is 15 residues. V was shortened by 2 bases and J by 2 bases, with 9 bases between the two germline ends. Germline values: CDR1 SEHNR, CDR2 FQNEAQ (reference sequence). CDR3 bases: TGTGCCAGCAGCTTAAATCTAGATAACACCGGGGAGCTGTTTTTT. It codes for CASSLNLDNTGELFF.

This clonotype has more than one count but fewer than ten. The V and J genes are TRBV10-1 and TRBJ2-7; D gene unclear. Trimming removed 5 bases from V and 0 bases from J, with 8 bases in between. Germline loops: CDR1 WNHNN, CDR2 SYGVQD (reference sequence). The CDR3 length is 13 residues. The CDR3 reads CASSQDLSYEQYF. CDR3 coding DNA: TGCGCCAGCAGTCAGGACCTCTCCTACGAGCAGTACTTC.

This clonotype was observed at least ten times. The CDR3 is CASSLEGQGEDEQFF. The CDR3 DNA follows: TGCGCCAGCAGCTTGGAAGGACAGGGCGAGGATGAGCAGTTCTTC. The V gene is TRBV5-1, the J gene TRBJ2-1; 8 positions match TRBD1. The CDR3 has 15 residues. The V and J ends lost 0 bases and 8 bases, in that order; junction bases with no gene match: 7. Germline V lookup: CDR1 SGHRS, CDR2 YFSETQ.

The genes are TRBV5-5 and TRBJ1-2; the D gene is possibly TRBD1 (5 bases). V lost 0 bases and J lost 8, with 14 bases in between. This CDR3 has 14 residues. The germline V gene has CDR1 SGHKS and CDR2 YYEKEE (reference sequence). The CDR3 DNA reads as TGTGCCAGCAGCTTGGAAGGGACCGGGCGGGGCTACACCTTC. This sequence encodes CASSLEGTGRGYTF.

This sequence joins TRBV6-5 and TRBJ2-2, with 10 bases matching TRBD1. V was pared by 2 bases and J by 4 bases, with 4 bases of the junction left unmatched. Germline values: CDR1 MNHEY, CDR2 SVGAGI. CDR3 length: 16 amino acids. The CDR3 is CASSYAGTGVTGELFF. CDR3 in DNA: TGTGCCAGCAGTTACGCCGGGACAGGGGTCACCGGGGAGCTGTTTTTT.

The V gene is TRBV6-2 or TRBV6-3, the J gene TRBJ2-6, with unresolved D. Germline V gene lookup returns CDR1 MNHEY and CDR2 SVGEGT. Trimming removed 6 bases at V and 9 bases at J, with 6 bases between. The CDR3 spans 11 residues. DNA for the CDR3: TGTGCCAGCAGCTCTCTCAACGTCCTGACTTTC. Protein sequence: CASSSLNVLTF.

This clonotype has just a few counts. The chain combines TRBV20-1 with TRBJ2-2; D is undetermined. Germline loops: CDR1 DFQATT, CDR2 SNEGSKA (reference sequence). This CDR3 is 12 amino acids long. V was clipped by 1 base and J by 7 bases, with 7 bases between them. In DNA, the CDR3 is TGCAGTGCTAGAGGTGCTGTCGGGGAGCTGTTTTTT. Translating gives CSARGAVGELFF.

A few counts support this clonotype. The V and J genes are TRBV12-3 or TRBV12-4 and TRBJ1-3; D is uncertain. This CDR3 contains 11 residues. Trimming shortened V by 7 bases and J by 14 bases, and 15 bases separated the two germline ends. The CDR3 sequence: CASTFGPILYF. CDR3 sequence (DNA): TGTGCCAGCACTTTTGGGCCTATCCTATATTTT.

This clonotype was observed a few times. V and J are TRBV3-1 and TRBJ2-1; maybe TRBD1 (6 bases). V was pared by 2 bases and J by 5 bases, with 16 bases between. Germline V gene lookup returns CDR1 LGHDT and CDR2 YNNKEL (reference sequence). The CDR3 sequence is 16 residues long. Here the CDR3 reads CASSQIVHRAHNEQFF. As DNA, the CDR3 is TGTGCCAGCAGCCAAATCGTGCACAGGGCCCACAATGAGCAGTTCTTC.

This clonotype has just a few counts. V usage is TRBV30 and J usage is TRBJ2-1; 14 positions agree with TRBD2. The CDR3 is 20 amino acids. The V gene's germline CDR1 is GTSNPN and CDR2 SVGIG (reference sequence). V lost 3 bases and J lost 2; bases outside the gene matches: 15. As DNA, the CDR3 is TGTGCCTGGAGGGTGGGATGGACTAGCGGGGGGACACCTACCTACAATGAGCAGTTCTTC. Translated: CAWRVGWTSGGTPTYNEQFF.

The chain combines TRBV7-2 with TRBJ1-2; TRBD1 matches at 11 bases. V lost 5 bases, J lost 6 bases, and 8 bases stayed unmatched. Germline-derived CDR1 and CDR2 are SGHTA and FQGNSA. There are 15 residues in the CDR3. The CDR3 protein is CASSRGQGVLNGYTF. CDR3 DNA: TGTGCCAGCAGCCGGGGACAGGGGGTTTTGAATGGCTACACCTTC.

The gene calls are TRBV7-2 and TRBJ2-5; TRBD1 matches at 7 bases. The germline gives CDR1 SGHTA, CDR2 FQGNSA. This CDR3 contains 11 residues. Trimming removed 6 bases from V and 11 bases from J; junction bases left unmatched: 6. The CDR3 DNA follows: TGTGCCAGCAGACAAACAGGGGAACAGTACTTC. It codes for CASRQTGEQYF.

The J gene is TRBJ1-5, the V gene TRBV7-2; 10 nucleotides line up with TRBD1. CDR1 is SGHTA and CDR2 is FQGNSA in the germline V gene. V trimming: 5 bases; J trimming: 7 bases; junction bases outside the gene matches: 11. The CDR3 contains 16 residues. The CDR3 spells CASSLWDRGGGQPQHF. CDR3 coding DNA: TGTGCCAGCAGCCTTTGGGACAGGGGAGGAGGGCAGCCCCAGCATTTT.

The chain recombines TRBV7-9 with TRBJ2-1; TRBD2 aligns across 10 bases. The CDR3 is 14 amino acids. Trimming took 8 bases from V and 4 from J; bases not matched to a gene: 5. CDR1 SEHNR and CDR2 FQNEAQ come from the germline V gene (reference sequence). DNA of the CDR3: TGTGCCAGCGCGACTAGCGGGTCTTACAATGAGCAGTTCTTC. The encoded protein is CASATSGSYNEQFF.

This clonotype was observed at least ten times. This chain connects TRBV12-3 or TRBV12-4 to TRBJ2-3, with D maybe TRBD1 (6 bases). The ends were cut back, 3 bases at V and 0 bases at J, with 10 bases in the middle. CDR3 length: 15 amino acids. The chain's CDR3 is CASSFDRSSTDTQYF. DNA of the CDR3: TGTGCCAGCAGTTTTGACAGGTCGAGCACAGATACGCAGTATTTT.

This sequence joins TRBV12-3 or TRBV12-4 and TRBJ1-3; 8 positions agree with TRBD1. CDR3 size: 17 residues. The ends lost 3 bases at V and 0 bases at J; junction bases unmatched: 7. CDR3 coding DNA: TGTGCCAGCAGTTTGGGGACAGGCCCCAGCTCTGGAAACACCATATATTTT. Its protein is CASSLGTGPSSGNTIYF.

This clonotype was recorded a few times. The chain links TRBV7-9 to TRBJ1-5; 9 bases map to TRBD1. The germline CDR1 and CDR2 sequences are SEHNR and FQNEAQ (reference sequence). CDR3 length equals 17 residues. V was clipped by 0 bases and J by 0 bases; unmatched bases: 3. CDR3 coding DNA: TGTGCCAGCAGCTTAGCCCCGGGACAGGGTAGCAATCAGCCCCAGCATTTT. Translation: CASSLAPGQGSNQPQHF.

A few counts support this clonotype. The V call is TRBV28, the J call TRBJ2-3, with 7 bases aligning to TRBD2. V was clipped by 6 bases and J by 4 bases; unmatched bases: 7. Germline V CDR1 and CDR2: MDHEN, SYDVKM. This CDR3 comprises 14 residues. The CDR3 here is CASSIGGISDTQYF. The CDR3 region has the DNA TGTGCCAGCAGCATCGGGGGGATCTCAGATACGCAGTATTTT.

The V gene is TRBV6-1, the J gene TRBJ1-2; TRBD1 aligns across 11 bases. The germline gives CDR1 MNHNS, CDR2 SASEGT. Unmatched junction bases numbered 2, after V lost 5 bases and J lost 6 bases. There are 13 residues in the CDR3. The CDR3 DNA follows: TGTGCCAGCAGTAGGGGACAGGGGGATGGCTACACCTTC. This gives the protein CASSRGQGDGYTF.

The rearrangement links TRBV29-1 to TRBJ2-4; TRBD2 might be the D (5 bases). V lost 4 bases to trimming and J lost 4 bases, with 8 bases between them. The CDR3 totals 12 residues. In germline, CDR1 is SQVTM, CDR2 ANQGSEA. Here the CDR3 reads CSVVSGKNIQYF. CDR3 DNA: TGCAGCGTTGTAAGCGGAAAAAACATTCAGTACTTC.

The chain employs TRBV4-3 and TRBJ1-1; D might be TRBD1 (5 bases). Trimming took 1 base from V and 5 from J, leaving 11 bases between them. The CDR3 runs to 14 residues. Germline V CDR1 and CDR2: LGHNA, YSLEER. The CDR3 reads CASSQGGLWTEAFF. CDR3 bases: TGCGCCAGCAGCCAAGGGGGCCTGTGGACTGAAGCTTTCTTT.